Below, 23 T cell receptor beta chains from the same sample are listed, as sequenced in a study of cytomegalovirus exposure and HLA in healthy donors (dated by TCRdb to 2016 to 2017). The library came from the immunoSEQ multiplex PCR assay. For the multiplex PCR, a mixture combining 60 forward primers for TCR Vbeta segments and 13 reverse primers for TCR Jbeta segments was used. As stored in TCRdb, this immuneACCESS dataset retains in-frame rearrangements with V and J assigned. A fraction of the clones does not appear; measured against another copy, unresolved V genes explain less than half of the discrepancy, and the remainder lacks a known reason. This sample gives approximately 170,000 clones in total; 80% to 85% of them show up just once. The ten biggest clones cover 1.9% of the sample. Sample: PBMCs. These TCRs come from a human donor in good health.

The V call is TRBV10-3, the J call TRBJ1-5; D is uncertain. The CDR3 consists of 13 residues. Per the germline V gene, CDR1 is ENHRY and CDR2 is SYGVKD. The V end lost 6 bases, the J end lost 0 bases, and 6 bases lay between the germline ends. CDR3 DNA sequence: TGTGCCATCAGCATCTATAGCAATCAGCCCCAGCATTTT. It translates to CAISIYSNQPQHF.

This chain links TRBV29-1 with TRBJ2-5; TRBD1 might be the D (6 bases). The germline V gene has CDR1 SQVTM and CDR2 ANQGSEA. The V end was cut by 4 bases, the J end by 1 base, with 7 bases between. The CDR3 covers 12 residues. CDR3 region: CSVVGGQETQYF. For the CDR3, the DNA is TGCAGCGTTGTAGGGGGCCAAGAGACCCAGTACTTC.

The V and J genes are TRBV6-6 and TRBJ1-5, with a weak D call TRBD1 (6 bases). Germline CDR1 MNHNY, CDR2 SVGAGI (reference sequence). The CDR3 totals 15 residues. Trimming removed 5 bases from V and 1 base from J, with 12 bases in between. CDR3 sequence (DNA): TGTGCCAGCAGTGTGGACAGAGGAAGCAATCAGCCCCAGCATTTT. Amino acids: CASSVDRGSNQPQHF.

This clone came up a few times. The chain links TRBV28 to TRBJ2-1; 11 bases agree with TRBD2. Germline CDR1 and CDR2: MDHEN and SYDVKM. CDR3 length equals 12 residues. J gave up 15 bases and V 3 bases, and 4 bases lay outside the gene matches. CDR3 in amino acids: CASSFTSGGLFF. The CDR3 nucleotides are TGTGCCAGCAGTTTCACTAGCGGGGGTTTGTTCTTC. The complete variable domain, with remaining parts taken from reference TRBV28 and TRBJ2-1, reads DVKVTQSSRYLVKRTGEKVFLECVQDMDHENMFWYRQDPGLGLRLIYFSYDVKMKEKGDIPEGYSVSREKKERFSLILESASTNQTSMYLCASSFTSGGLFFGPGTRLTVL.

This clone was observed a single time. The chain carries TRBV5-1 and TRBJ2-2; TRBD2 matches 8 bases. J gave up 4 bases and V 1 base, and 3 bases lay outside the gene matches. The CDR3 is 15 residues long. CDR1 and CDR2 (germline): SGHRS, YFSETQ. Here the CDR3 DNA reads TGCGCCAGCAGCTTGACTAGCGGCTTCACCGGGGAGCTGTTTTTT. Translating gives CASSLTSGFTGELFF.

The rearrangement uses TRBV6-5 and TRBJ1-2; 8 bases are a match to TRBD1. The CDR3 loop spans 13 amino acids. After removal of 6 bases from V and 8 bases from J, the junction contained 8 bases not matched to a gene. Germline loops: CDR1 MNHEY, CDR2 SVGAGI. The CDR3 region is CASRRTGGEGYTF. CDR3 DNA sequence: TGTGCCAGCAGACGAACAGGGGGAGAAGGCTACACCTTC.

The CDR3 loop reads CASGQIQETSNTGELFF. In nucleotides, the CDR3 is TGTGCTAGTGGCCAAATACAGGAAACTTCGAACACCGGGGAGCTGTTTTTT. The chain combines TRBV12-5 with TRBJ2-2; D perhaps matches TRBD1 (5 bases). V lost 6 bases and J 0 bases, leaving 17 bases between the germline ends. Germline CDR1 LGHNT, CDR2 FRNRAP. CDR3 size: 17 residues.

This chain links TRBV6-5 with TRBJ2-2; TRBD2 might be the D (5 bases). Germline V lookup: CDR1 MNHEY, CDR2 SVGAGI. There are 14 residues in the CDR3. Trimming removed 6 bases from V and 2 bases from J, with 10 bases in between. As DNA, the CDR3 is TGTGCCAGCAGAACGGGAATTAACACCGGGGAGCTGTTTTTT. Its translation is CASRTGINTGELFF.

The rearrangement joins TRBV7-2 to TRBJ2-7, with D possibly being TRBD2 (5 bases). Germline loops: CDR1 SGHTA, CDR2 FQGNSA. This CDR3 spans 13 amino acids. The V and J ends lost 5 bases and 4 bases respectively, with 12 bases between them. CDR3 bases: TGTGCCAGCAGCGCCCCACTAGATTACGAGCAGTACTTC. It translates to CASSAPLDYEQYF.

The chain carries TRBV9 and TRBJ1-1; no clear D gene. Trimming pared 0 bases from V and 0 bases from J, leaving 9 bases between. Per germline, CDR1 SGDLS and CDR2 YYNGEE. CDR3 size: 15 residues. The CDR3 coding sequence is TGTGCCAGCAGCGTAGTCCGCGGAATGAACACTGAAGCTTTCTTT. Its protein is CASSVVRGMNTEAFF.

Written as DNA, the CDR3 is TGTGCCAGCAGCGGCCTTAATAGGGAGCAGTACTTC. This encodes CASSGLNREQYF. The rearrangement links TRBV9 to TRBJ2-5; possibly TRBD2 for D (5 bases). V was clipped by 3 bases and J by 11 bases, with 14 bases between them. Germline CDR1 is SGDLS and CDR2 is YYNGEE. The CDR3 covers 12 residues.

V usage is TRBV6-5 and J usage is TRBJ1-1; 8 positions match TRBD1. The V gene's germline CDR1 is MNHEY and CDR2 SVGAGI. The CDR3 has 15 amino acids. The J segment lost 4 bases and the V segment lost 5 bases, leaving 9 bases of the junction unmatched. The CDR3: CASSPPDRESTEAFF. The CDR3 DNA sequence: TGTGCCAGCAGTCCGCCGGACAGGGAGTCCACTGAAGCTTTCTTT.

This rearrangement joins TRBV5-4 to TRBJ2-1, with 8 bases identical to TRBD1. Germline V gene sequence: CDR1 SGHNT, CDR2 YYREEE (reference sequence). V trimming: 4 bases; J trimming: 5 bases; junction bases outside the gene matches: 11. The CDR3 sequence is 16 residues long. CDR3 nucleotides: TGTGCCAGCAGCGTGGGGCGGGACAGGCCCCACAATGAGCAGTTCTTC. Translating gives CASSVGRDRPHNEQFF.

This rearrangement joins TRBV28 to TRBJ2-7; tentative D call: TRBD2 (6 bases). The CDR3 has 13 amino acids. Germline V gene data show CDR1 as MDHEN and CDR2 as SYDVKM. The V and J ends lost 10 bases and 4 bases respectively, with 17 bases between them. In DNA, the CDR3 is TGTGCCACCGGTGGGGCAGGGAGGTACGAGCAGTACTTC. It codes for CATGGAGRYEQYF.

This clone was seen a handful of times. This rearrangement joins TRBV9 to TRBJ2-3, with TRBD2 matching over 10 bases. From germline, CDR1 is SGDLS and CDR2 YYNGEE. V lost 2 bases and J lost 4; bases outside the gene matches: 7. This CDR3 comprises 16 residues. The CDR3 reads CASSVSAGGHADTQYF. Here the CDR3 DNA reads TGTGCCAGCAGCGTCTCAGCGGGGGGGCACGCAGATACGCAGTATTTT. Based on the CDR3 plus reference TRBV9 and TRBJ2-3, the full variable domain is DSGVTQTPKHLITATGQRVTLRCSPRSGDLSVYWYQQSLDQGLQFLIQYYNGEERAKGNILERFSAQQFPDLHSELNLSSLELGDSALYFCASSVSAGGHADTQYFGPGTRLTVL.

The J gene is TRBJ2-7, the V gene TRBV7-8; D is unresolved. The CDR3 length is 14 residues. CDR1 is SGHVS and CDR2 is FQNEAQ in the germline V gene. V lost 4 bases and J lost 4, with 14 bases in between. The DNA for the CDR3 is TGTGCCAGCAGCTCCAGTATCCTAGTGTACGAGCAGTACTTC. Protein: CASSSSILVYEQYF.

The rearrangement uses TRBV6-5 and TRBJ2-2, with 7 bases aligning to TRBD1. The CDR3 has 15 amino acids. Looked up from germline, CDR1 is MNHEY and CDR2 is SVGAGI. V lost 8 bases and J lost 4; bases outside the gene matches: 10. CDR3 sequence (DNA): TGTGCCAGCGGCAAAGGGGGCCACGGCACCGGGGAGCTGTTTTTT. Translating it yields CASGKGGHGTGELFF.

This chain uses TRBV19 with TRBJ1-6; weak D call: TRBD1 (6 bases). V was clipped by 0 bases and J by 3 bases, with 12 bases between them. This CDR3 spans 17 amino acids. The germline CDR1 and CDR2 sequences are LNHDA and SQIVND (reference sequence). CDR3 DNA: TGTGCCAGTAGTATAGAGACAGGACCGAACTATAATTCACCCCTCCACTTT. This encodes CASSIETGPNYNSPLHF.

This clone was recorded once. The rearrangement uses TRBV29-1 and TRBJ2-1; 7 positions match TRBD2. Looked up from germline, CDR1 is SQVTM and CDR2 is ANQGSEA. The CDR3 runs to 13 residues. V shed 8 bases, J shed 7 bases, and the junction held 11 bases outside the gene matches. The CDR3 here is CSPISGGGNEQFF. CDR3 bases: TGCAGCCCCATCTCTGGGGGGGGGAATGAGCAGTTCTTC.

The genes are TRBV15 and TRBJ2-3; a possible D gene is TRBD1 (5 bases). Germline assignment: CDR1 LNHNV and CDR2 YYDKDF (reference sequence). The CDR3 totals 11 residues. V lost 8 bases and J lost 5, with 8 bases in between. The chain's CDR3 is CATGRGDTQYF. In nucleotides, the CDR3 is TGTGCCACCGGAAGGGGAGATACGCAGTATTTT. Supplemented by reference TRBV15 and TRBJ2-3, the full variable domain reads DAMVIQNPRYQVTQFGKPVTLSCSQTLNHNVMYWYQQKSSQAPKLLFHYYDKDFNNEADTPDNFQSRRPNTSFCFLDIRSPGLGDTAMYLCATGRGDTQYFGPGTRLTVL.

There are a few counts of this clone. The genes are TRBV11-2 and TRBJ1-2; no reliable D call. The germline V gene encodes CDR1 SGHAT and CDR2 FQNNGV. There are 17 residues in the CDR3. V shed 5 bases and J shed 5 bases, with 24 bases lying between them. CDR3 sequence: CASSKSPSEGIWYGYTF. CDR3 bases: TGTGCCAGCAGCAAAAGCCCGTCGGAGGGCATATGGTATGGCTACACCTTC.

The V and J genes are TRBV4-1 and TRBJ1-4; TRBD1 agrees at 10 bases. Trimming took 0 bases from V and 5 from J; bases not matched to a gene: 15. The germline gives CDR1 MGHRA, CDR2 YSYEKL. The CDR3 is made up of 20 amino acids. The CDR3 loop reads CASSQDLWDRGSLGNEKLFF. CDR3 in DNA: TGCGCCAGCAGCCAAGACTTATGGGACAGGGGTTCTCTGGGGAATGAAAAACTGTTTTTT.

The chain links TRBV7-8 to TRBJ1-1, with 10 bases matching TRBD1. The V segment lost 5 bases and the J segment 4 bases; nucleotides outside the gene matches: 7. From germline, CDR1 is SGHVS and CDR2 FQNEAQ. The CDR3 runs to 15 residues. CDR3 DNA: TGTGCCAGCAGCATCAGGGGACAGGGGTCCACTGAAGCTTTCTTT. This translates into CASSIRGQGSTEAFF. Full variable domain (outside the CDR3, taken from reference TRBV7-8 and TRBJ1-1): GAGVSQSPRYKVAKRGQDVALRCDPISGHVSLFWYQQALGQGPEFLTYFQNEAQLDKSGLPSDRFFAERPEGSVSTLKIQRTQQEDSAVYLCASSIRGQGSTEAFFGQGTRLTVV.